This TCR beta chain was identified during a study of T cell repertoires in cytomegalovirus infection (dated by TCRdb to the late 2010s). Regarding the research as a whole: The HLA type of each donor mattered for the analysis, because public TCR beta signatures pointed to carriage of CMV infection along with the matching HLA type.

Sequencing used an Illumina HiSeq 1500. TCRdb reworked the public reads: Q25 trimming with fastp, MiXCR clone assembly, productive beta chains retained. For every CDR3 protein sequence, its rows merge into one entry that carries the most common genes and DNA. The sample includes hundreds of thousands of distinct CDR3 sequences, with 17% observed a single time. The ten largest clones take up around 12% of the sample. General findings and caveats noted by the study authors: Carriers of CMV infection plus the relevant HLA type were discriminated by the cumulative frequency of public TCR beta family members in the study cohort and in an independent roughly 380-donor cohort. The ex vivo response was dominated by HLA-C-restricted CMV-specific TCR beta clonotypes, which also provided the single most frequent clonotype in two of eight donors.

The CDR3 covers 16 residues, taking in both the cysteine and the phenylalanine. The sequence is cut down to CDR3 DNA, 48 bases in frame from base 1. Sequences SGHVS (CDR1) and FNYEAQ (CDR2) are obtained from the germline V gene. Comment on this clonotype: Its antigen specificity is not known. Relative to the germline gene, one junction end is altered; a read error may explain this.

The V gene is TRBV7-6 and the J gene is TRBJ1-4, and TRBD1 may be the D gene, going by 5 matching bases. Material: PBMCs. This clonotype was obtained from a human donor in good health (CMV status not recorded). Some clones in this sample may be carry-over from other donors' samples. For the CDR3, the sequence is CASSFSGGEGSEKLLF. The sequence in DNA is TGTGCCAGCAGCTTTTCCGGGGGTGAGGGGAGTGAAAAACTGTTATTT.